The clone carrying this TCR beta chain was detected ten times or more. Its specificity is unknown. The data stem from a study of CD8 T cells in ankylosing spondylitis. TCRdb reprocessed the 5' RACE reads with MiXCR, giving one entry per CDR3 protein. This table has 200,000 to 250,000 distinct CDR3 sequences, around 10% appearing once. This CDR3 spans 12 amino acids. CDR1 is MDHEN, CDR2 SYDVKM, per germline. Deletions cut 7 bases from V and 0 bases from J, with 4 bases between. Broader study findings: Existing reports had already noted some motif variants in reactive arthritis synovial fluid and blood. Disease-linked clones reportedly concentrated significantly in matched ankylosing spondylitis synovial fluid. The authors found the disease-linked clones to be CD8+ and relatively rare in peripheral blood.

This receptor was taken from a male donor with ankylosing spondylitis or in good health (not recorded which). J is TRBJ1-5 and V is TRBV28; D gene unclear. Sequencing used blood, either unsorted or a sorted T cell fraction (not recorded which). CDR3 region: CASNDSNQPQHF. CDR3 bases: TGTGCCAGCAACGATAGCAATCAGCCCCAGCATTTT.